This T cell receptor (beta chain) was documented in a study of OX40 agonist ivuxolimab in advanced cancers. Study outcomes and limitations: Relative to CD4+ cells, CD8+ T cells on average had more expanded clones. People who partly responded at 0.1-3.0 mg/kg had some of the least clonal expansion seen.

Drawing of blood for sampling happened at baseline, at cycle 4 day 1, and at cycle 7 day 1. Only in-frame clones appear in the TCRdb table, and some are missing; sequencing was by immunoSEQ multiplex PCR. The repertoire holds 50,000 to 60,000 clones, with approximately 83% as singletons. In regard to this clone: The antigen remains undetermined.

The V and J ends lost 0 bases and 1 base respectively, with 10 bases between them. CDR1 is SGDLS, CDR2 YYNGEE, per germline. The length of the CDR3 is 15 residues. The chain links TRBV9 to TRBJ1-1, with D possibly matching TRBD1 (5 bases). The input for sequencing was CD4+ or CD8+ T cells sorted from blood, taken in a trial of the OX40 agonist ivuxolimab. This TCR was sampled from an adult with an advanced solid tumor such as melanoma, head and neck, liver or kidney cancer. The CDR3 region is CASSVDPGQNTEAFF. The CDR3 DNA is TGTGCCAGCAGCGTAGATCCGGGGCAGAACACTGAAGCTTTCTTT. The complete variable domain, with remaining parts taken from reference TRBV9 and TRBJ1-1, reads DSGVTQTPKHLITATGQRVTLRCSPRSGDLSVYWYQQSLDQGLQFLIQYYNGEERAKGNILERFSAQQFPDLHSELNLSSLELGDSALYFCASSVDPGQNTEAFFGQGTRLTVV.